The 24 T cell receptor beta chains reported below all come from one sample, sequenced in a study of blood T cell repertoires in COVID-19. Profiled with immunoSEQ multiplex PCR; TCRdb holds only in-frame clones, not every one. The sample holds roughly 220,000 clones, 80% to 90% seen once. Sequenced material: peripheral blood. The receptors derive from a man aged 30 to 45 with active or convalescent COVID-19.

This chain connects TRBV28 to TRBJ2-1, with TRBD1 matching 7 bases. CDR3 size: 14 residues. Per the germline V gene, CDR1 is MDHEN and CDR2 is SYDVKM. The J segment lost 1 base and the V segment lost 5 bases, leaving 2 bases of the junction unmatched. CDR3: CASSPTGSYNEQFF. The CDR3 nucleotides read TGTGCCAGCAGTCCGACAGGGTCCTACAATGAGCAGTTCTTC.

In its sample, this clone was seen many times. This chain connects TRBV5-1 to TRBJ1-2, with 7 nucleotides matching TRBD1. V gave up 3 bases and J gave up 6 bases; unmatched junction bases: 11. Per the germline V gene, CDR1 is SGHRS and CDR2 is YFSETQ. The CDR3 loop spans 15 amino acids. This chain's CDR3 is CASSSDPGTANGYTF. The CDR3 coding sequence is TGCGCCAGCAGCTCGGATCCCGGGACAGCCAATGGCTACACCTTC.

The J gene is TRBJ2-7, the V gene TRBV7-9; D might be TRBD1 (5 bases). With 0 bases removed from V and 1 base from J, the gap between germline ends came to 16 bases. Germline V gives CDR1 SEHNR, CDR2 FQNEAQ (reference sequence). This CDR3 region has 17 residues. The CDR3 DNA follows: TGTGCCAGCAGCTTAGCAGGTGGGCAGGGATCGTCCTACGAGCAGTACTTC. Translating gives CASSLAGGQGSSYEQYF. Variable domain in full (rest from reference TRBV7-9 and TRBJ2-7): DTGVSQNPRHKITKRGQNVTFRCDPISEHNRLYWYRQTLGQGPEFLTYFQNEAQLEKSRLLSDRFSAERPKGSFSTLEIQRTEQGDSAMYLCASSLAGGQGSSYEQYFGPGTRLTVT.

In its sample, this clone was seen a few times. The chain carries TRBV14 and TRBJ2-5, with TRBD1 as a possible D gene (5 bases). V was pared by 4 bases and J by 4 bases, with 16 bases between. The germline V gene has CDR1 SGHDN and CDR2 FVKESK. This CDR3 is built from 15 residues. The CDR3 sequence is CASSPQLGPPETQYF. The DNA for the CDR3 is TGTGCCAGCAGCCCACAATTGGGGCCACCAGAGACCCAGTACTTC.

The V gene is TRBV7-7, the J gene TRBJ2-2; D may be TRBD2 (7 bases). This CDR3 has 17 amino acids. CDR1 is SSHAT and CDR2 is FNYEAQ in the germline V gene (reference sequence). Trimming stripped 5 bases from V and 4 bases from J, with 20 bases between. The CDR3: CASSLLRAGASTGELFF. In nucleotides, the CDR3 is TGTGCCAGCAGCCTCCTCAGGGCGGGGGCGAGCACCGGGGAGCTGTTTTTT.

The chain combines TRBV19 with TRBJ1-1, with D possibly matching TRBD1 (5 bases). The CDR3 has 15 residues. V was trimmed by 1 base and J by 3 bases, leaving 12 bases between them. Looked up from germline, CDR1 is LNHDA and CDR2 is SQIVND (reference sequence). As DNA, the CDR3 is TGTGCCAGTAGTATAGGGGGCTTTGGAGACACTGAAGCTTTCTTT. Protein: CASSIGGFGDTEAFF.

In this sample, this clone turned up a few times. The chain has TRBV28 and TRBJ2-1; a weak D match, TRBD2 (7 bases). Germline-derived CDR1 and CDR2 are MDHEN and SYDVKM. The CDR3 has 16 amino acids. V lost 3 bases to trimming and J lost 8 bases, with 20 bases between them. CDR3 loop: CASSFAGGPTGDEQFF. CDR3 nucleotide sequence: TGTGCCAGCAGTTTTGCCGGGGGGCCCACTGGCGATGAGCAGTTCTTC.

The chain links TRBV28 to TRBJ1-2; 8 bases fit TRBD1. Trimming took 4 bases from V and 8 from J; bases not matched to a gene: 6. Germline V gene lookup returns CDR1 MDHEN and CDR2 SYDVKM. CDR3 size: 13 residues. The CDR3 DNA reads TGTGCCAGCAGTTGGACAGGGCCGCGCGGCTACACCTTC. Its translation is CASSWTGPRGYTF.

The CDR3 spells CASSLGRGSLPLHF. CDR3 nucleotides: TGTGCCAGCAGCTTAGGCAGGGGTTCCTTGCCCCTCCACTTT. The chain links TRBV7-6 to TRBJ1-6; tentative D call: TRBD1 (6 bases). The CDR3 is 14 residues long. Deletions cut 1 base from V and 13 bases from J, with 14 bases between. Germline V CDR1 and CDR2: SGHVS, FNYEAQ.

This chain uses TRBV5-1 with TRBJ1-1; D is ambiguous. Trimming left V 0 bases short and J 1 base short, with 10 bases between. In germline, CDR1 is SGHRS, CDR2 YFSETQ. This CDR3 comprises 15 residues. The CDR3 DNA reads TGCGCCAGCAGCTTGGAATCACAGAAGAACACTGAAGCTTTCTTT. This gives the protein CASSLESQKNTEAFF.

The V and J genes are TRBV5-1 and TRBJ2-3; 10 positions agree with TRBD2. Losses at the gene ends were 3 bases for V and 4 bases for J; bases not matched to a gene: 8. Germline V gene sequence: CDR1 SGHRS, CDR2 YFSETQ. This CDR3 has 16 residues. For the CDR3, the DNA is TGCGCCAGCAGCTCCACGATAGCGGGGGGCGCAGATACGCAGTATTTT. Its translation: CASSSTIAGGADTQYF.

This clone showed up just a few times. The chain carries TRBV18 and TRBJ2-2; tentatively, D is TRBD1 (5 bases). Germline lookup yields CDR1 KGHSH and CDR2 LQKENI. CDR3 length: 13 residues. Trimming removed 4 bases from V and 4 bases from J, with 7 bases in between. For the CDR3, the DNA is TGTGCCAGCTCACAAGGGGCCACCGGGGAGCTGTTTTTT. It yields the protein CASSQGATGELFF.

CDR3 amino acids: CASSDRTSGNTIYF. CDR3 DNA: TGTGCCAGCAGTGATCGGACTTCTGGAAACACCATATATTTT. The chain is built from TRBV25-1 and TRBJ1-3; D gene unclear. V was trimmed by 3 bases and J by 1 base, leaving 7 bases between them. Germline CDR1 MGHDK, CDR2 SYGVNS. The CDR3 length is 14 residues.

V and J are TRBV19 and TRBJ1-5; D ambiguous. Per germline, CDR1 LNHDA and CDR2 SQIVND (reference sequence). Trimming cost V 11 bases and J 0 bases, with 11 bases left between them. The CDR3 contains 13 residues. In DNA form, the CDR3 reads TGTGCCGGGAGTCGATATAGCAATCAGCCCCAGCATTTT. Its protein is CAGSRYSNQPQHF.

The chain employs TRBV2 and TRBJ1-5; 9 bases are a match to TRBD1. Germline V gene lookup returns CDR1 SNHLY and CDR2 FYNNEI. V gave up 6 bases and J gave up 2 bases; unmatched junction bases: 11. This CDR3 has 17 residues. CDR3 loop: CASRETHWTGGNQPQHF. The CDR3 region has the DNA TGTGCCAGCAGAGAAACACACTGGACAGGGGGCAATCAGCCCCAGCATTTT.

In this sample, this clone is medium-sized. The V gene is TRBV19, the J gene TRBJ1-5; 7 bases map to TRBD1. J lost 0 bases, V lost 1 base, and 6 bases had no gene match. The CDR3 has 17 amino acids. In germline, CDR1 is LNHDA, CDR2 SQIVND (reference sequence). In DNA, the CDR3 is TGTGCCAGTAGTATAGGCTACAGGGGATATAGCAATCAGCCCCAGCATTTT. Protein: CASSIGYRGYSNQPQHF.

The V and J genes are TRBV4-1 and TRBJ1-5, with 8 bases aligning to TRBD1. V lost 2 bases to trimming and J lost 9 bases; unmatched junction nucleotides: 3. This CDR3 is built from 13 residues. Germline V CDR1 and CDR2: MGHRA, YSYEKL. The CDR3 protein is CASSQPQGGPQHF. In nucleotides, the CDR3 is TGCGCCAGCAGCCAACCACAGGGGGGGCCCCAGCATTTT.

This chain joins TRBV14 and TRBJ2-7, with D tentatively TRBD2 (6 bases). The CDR3 loop spans 14 amino acids. Germline V gene sequence: CDR1 SGHDN, CDR2 FVKESK. Trimming shortened V by 5 bases and J by 1 base, and 12 bases separated the two germline ends. The CDR3 protein is CASSVTGGSYEQYF. CDR3 coding DNA: TGTGCCAGCAGCGTAACCGGGGGTTCCTACGAGCAGTACTTC. The complete variable domain, with remaining parts taken from reference TRBV14 and TRBJ2-7, reads EAGVTQFPSHSVIEKGQTVTLRCDPISGHDNLYWYRRVMGKEIKFLLHFVKESKQDESGMPNNRFLAERTGGTYSTLKVQPAELEDSGVYFCASSVTGGSYEQYFGPGTRLTVT.

This chain links TRBV7-2 with TRBJ2-1; tentative D call: TRBD1 (5 bases). The CDR3 consists of 15 residues. The germline V and J ends were trimmed by 0 bases and 5 bases, with 11 bases remaining between them. Per the germline V gene, CDR1 is SGHTA and CDR2 is FQGNSA. In nucleotides, the CDR3 is TGTGCCAGCAGCTTAGCCCTAACAGGACACAATGAGCAGTTCTTC. Translation gives CASSLALTGHNEQFF.

The chain joins TRBV7-2 to TRBJ1-6, with 7 nucleotides matching TRBD1. CDR3 length equals 15 residues. The junction had 7 bases not matched to a gene; V was cut back by 2 bases and J by 9 bases. Germline assignment: CDR1 SGHTA and CDR2 FQGNSA. The CDR3 region is CASSLYRDSGSPLHF. CDR3 bases: TGTGCCAGCAGCTTATACCGGGACAGTGGTTCACCCCTCCACTTT.

V is TRBV5-1 and J is TRBJ1-1; possible D gene TRBD1, 5 bases. The V gene's germline CDR1 is SGHRS and CDR2 YFSETQ. This CDR3 has 14 amino acids. Trimming shortened V by 1 base and J by 1 base, and 8 bases separated the two germline ends. CDR3 nucleotides: TGCGCCAGCAGCTTGTATGGGGCGAACACTGAAGCTTTCTTT. Translating gives CASSLYGANTEAFF.

The chain recombines TRBV4-1 with TRBJ1-1; 11 bases are shared with TRBD1. Trimming took 2 bases from V and 10 from J; bases not matched to a gene: 6. The CDR3 has 14 amino acids. CDR1 is MGHRA and CDR2 is YSYEKL in the germline V gene. The CDR3 bases are TGCGCCAGCAGCCAACCAACCGGGACAGGGGGAGCTTTCTTT. Translation: CASSQPTGTGGAFF.

V gene TRBV7-2 combines with J gene TRBJ2-3, with 9 bases fitting TRBD1. The CDR3 runs to 15 residues. CDR1 and CDR2 (germline): SGHTA, FQGNSA. V was clipped by 5 bases and J by 5 bases; unmatched bases: 8. Written as DNA, the CDR3 is TGTGCCAGCAGCGCCGGGACAGGGATTTTAGATACGCAGTATTTT. Translation gives CASSAGTGILDTQYF.

V and J are TRBV6-4 and TRBJ1-1; 7 bases line up with TRBD1. Trimming cost V 0 bases and J 10 bases; bases outside gene matches: 2. The V gene's germline CDR1 is MRHNA and CDR2 SNTAGT. This CDR3 is 12 amino acids long. The CDR3 nucleotides are TGTGCCAGCAGTGACTCGAGGGACAGAGCTTTCTTT. It specifies CASSDSRDRAFF.